This T cell receptor beta chain was documented in a study of cytomegalovirus exposure and HLA in healthy donors. The CDR3 runs 15 residues. Germline trimming cut 4 bases from V and 5 bases from J; bases unmatched to any gene: 8. CDR1 and CDR2 from the germline V gene are MRHNA and SNTAGT. Libraries were prepared by immunoSEQ multiplex PCR; TCRdb keeps only in-frame clonotypes and omits some of them. The sample has 250,000 to 350,000 clones; roughly 87% are singletons. This chain links TRBV6-4 with TRBJ1-1; TRBD1 matches 9 bases. This receptor was taken from a man aged 25 to 40 in good health and CMV-seronegative. Input material: PBMCs. For the CDR3, the DNA is TGTGCCAGCAGTGCAACAGGGGGCGTGAGGACTGAAGCTTTCTTT. Protein sequence: CASSATGGVRTEAFF.